This T cell receptor (beta chain) was captured in a study of T cell responses to AZD1222 COVID-19 vaccine. The study's findings and limits: Spike-specific TCR breadth and depth grew following two AZD1222 doses. Reportedly, nearly half of unique spike TCRs recognized epitopes outside B.1.351/B.1.1.7 mutations.

A note on this clone: Antigen: not known.

Here immunoSEQ multiplex PCR was the method, and the copy in TCRdb shows in-frame clones only, minus some. The data show over 150,000 clones, 80% to 95% seen once. The CDR3 is 15 residues long. Trimming left V 2 bases short and J 4 bases short, with 14 bases between. Germline CDR1 is MNHEY and CDR2 is SVGAGI. The chain carries TRBV6-5 and TRBJ1-1, with D hard to call. This clonotype was obtained from an adult who received the AZD1222 COVID-19 vaccine. The sequencing here drew on peripheral blood, taken 28 days after the second AZD1222 dose. The CDR3 spells CASSYEGSKGTEAFF. The CDR3 coding sequence is TGTGCCAGCAGTTACGAAGGGAGTAAGGGCACTGAAGCTTTCTTT.